The rows below give T cell receptor beta chains drawn from one sample of a study of blood T cell repertoires in COVID-19. Clones were read by immunoSEQ multiplex PCR, and TCRdb kept only the in-frame ones, dropping some. The sample includes around 500,000 clones, roughly 88% of them seen just once. Sequencing was performed on PBMCs or T cells enriched from blood (not recorded which). These TCRs come from a woman aged 40 to 55 who had recovered from COVID-19. Each CDR3 is given with its conserved first and last residue. The D gene is left open where the match is weak. Size is stated for part of the rows, as once, few or many counts, or as a class when the clone is expanded.

clone_size cdr3_length d_call j_call v_call cdr3_aa cdr3_nt
- 15 TRBD1 TRBJ1-4 TRBV7-6 CASSYTGTVNEKLFF TGTGCCAGCAGCTATACCGGGACAGTTAATGAAAAACTGTTTTTT
- 14 TRBD1 TRBJ2-7 TRBV19 CASSIGTGRYEQYF TGTGCCAGTAGTATCGGGACAGGGAGATACGAGCAGTACTTC
- 15 TRBD1 TRBJ1-1 TRBV2 CASRSLGQGATEAFF TGTGCCAGCAGGAGTCTCGGACAGGGGGCGACTGAAGCTTTCTTT
- 20 - TRBJ1-4 TRBV5-1 CASSLIGLEVDFGFNEKLFF TGCGCCAGCAGCTTGATTGGCTTGGAGGTTGATTTTGGTTTTAATGAAAAACTGTTTTTT
- 16 TRBD1 TRBJ2-1 TRBV4-2 CASSQNRGQGDNEQFF TGTGCCAGCAGCCAAAACAGGGGACAGGGGGACAATGAGCAGTTCTTC
once 14 TRBD1 TRBJ2-7 TRBV5-1 CASSFGTGLGEQYF TGCGCCAGCAGCTTCGGGACAGGGCTAGGCGAGCAGTACTTC
- 13 TRBD2 TRBJ2-1 TRBV11-2 CASRRTSGRGQFF TGTGCCAGCAGAAGGACTAGCGGGAGAGGGCAGTTCTTC
- 15 - TRBJ1-4 TRBV11-3 CASSRGRAPNEKLFF TGTGCCAGCAGCCGCGGGCGGGCTCCTAATGAAAAACTGTTTTTT
- 17 - TRBJ2-1 TRBV7-2 CASSRLGGTVSYNEQFF TGTGCCAGCAGCCGTCTTGGAGGCACGGTCTCCTACAATGAGCAGTTCTTC
- 15 TRBD1 TRBJ1-1 TRBV3-1/TRBV3-2 CASSHGTGGSTEAFF TGTGCCAGCAGCCATGGGACAGGGGGCTCAACTGAAGCTTTCTTT
- 13 - TRBJ1-5 TRBV6-5 CASSQTQDQPQHF TGTGCCAGCAGTCAGACACAGGATCAGCCCCAGCATTTT
- 17 TRBD2 TRBJ2-1 TRBV6-4 CASSLRGSGMTYNEQFF TGTGCCAGCAGTCTCCGGGGTAGCGGGATGACCTACAATGAGCAGTTCTTC
- 17 TRBD2 TRBJ2-2 TRBV19 CASSTTSGRLGTGELFF TGTGCCAGTAGTACTACTAGCGGGAGGCTAGGAACCGGGGAGCTGTTTTTT
- 12 - TRBJ1-2 TRBV11-2 CASSFRGYGYTF TGTGCCAGCAGCTTCCGGGGTTATGGCTACACCTTC
- 18 TRBD2 TRBJ2-3 TRBV9 CASSPIASGRTFTDTQYF TGTGCCAGCAGCCCCATCGCTAGCGGGAGAACTTTCACAGATACGCAGTATTTT
- 12 TRBD1 TRBJ1-1 TRBV29-1 CSVRTGRTEAFF TGCAGCGTTCGGACAGGGCGTACTGAAGCTTTCTTT
- 16 TRBD2 TRBJ2-1 TRBV24-1 CATSDYGLAGGDEQFF TGTGCCACCAGTGACTATGGACTAGCGGGAGGGGATGAGCAGTTCTTC
- 17 TRBD1 TRBJ1-1 TRBV5-1 CASSLMTGGPMNTEAFF TGCGCCAGCAGCTTGATGACAGGGGGACCCATGAACACTGAAGCTTTCTTT
- 13 - TRBJ2-1 TRBV5-4 CASSGKTYNEQFF TGTGCCAGCAGCGGAAAGACTTACAATGAGCAGTTCTTC
- 18 - TRBJ1-5 TRBV4-3 CASSQAPRGAFSNQPQHF TGCGCCAGCAGCCAAGCTCCCCGCGGGGCCTTTAGCAATCAGCCCCAGCATTTT
once 13 - TRBJ2-7 TRBV15 CATSELGGSEQYF TGTGCCACCAGCGAATTGGGAGGCTCCGAGCAGTACTTC
- 15 - TRBJ2-5 TRBV14 CASSQTGSRSETQYF TGTGCCAGCAGCCAAACAGGTAGCCGATCGGAGACCCAGTACTTC
- 15 - TRBJ1-1 TRBV5-1 CASSSSGAGGTEAFF TGCGCCAGCAGCTCATCAGGGGCCGGGGGGACTGAAGCTTTCTTT
- 17 TRBD2 TRBJ2-1 TRBV20-1 CSASWLAGVEVYNEQFF TGCAGTGCTAGTTGGCTAGCGGGAGTCGAGGTCTACAATGAGCAGTTCTTC
- 16 - TRBJ2-5 TRBV5-1 CASSPNRASSGETQYF TGCGCCAGCTCTCCGAACAGGGCTAGCTCGGGAGAGACCCAGTACTTC
- 17 - TRBJ2-3 TRBV29-1 CSVEDGTHLPSTDTQYF TGCAGCGTTGAAGACGGTACTCACCTACCTAGCACAGATACGCAGTATTTT
- 13 - TRBJ1-6 TRBV27 CASSLRVDSPLHF TGTGCCAGCAGTTTACGGGTCGATTCACCCCTCCACTTT
- 16 TRBD1 TRBJ2-3 TRBV24-1 CATSDTGGPVADTQYF TGTGCCACCAGTGATACAGGGGGCCCGGTCGCAGATACGCAGTATTTT
- 13 - TRBJ1-2 TRBV19 CASSTGEPYGYTF TGTGCCAGTAGTACAGGGGAGCCTTATGGCTACACCTTC
- 15 - TRBJ1-3 TRBV5-1 CASSLRGSSGNTIYF TGCGCCAGCAGCTTGAGGGGGAGCTCTGGAAACACCATATATTTT
- 18 - TRBJ1-2 TRBV21-1 CASSKGRDRGSSNYGYTF TGTGCCAGCAGCAAAGGCCGGGACAGGGGTTCCTCTAACTATGGCTACACCTTC
- 14 TRBD1 TRBJ1-1 TRBV5-1 CASSFTGEVTEAFF TGCGCCAGCAGCTTCACAGGGGAGGTCACTGAAGCTTTCTTT
- 13 - TRBJ2-5 TRBV5-4 CASSLSLSETQYF TGTGCCAGCAGCTTATCCCTATCAGAGACCCAGTACTTC
once 15 - TRBJ2-7 TRBV5-1 CASSLSIGASYEQYF TGCGCCAGCAGCTTGAGTATAGGAGCCTCCTACGAGCAGTACTTC
once 13 - TRBJ2-1 TRBV9 CASSVSSGNEQFF TGTGCCAGCAGCGTATCGTCGGGCAATGAGCAGTTCTTC
- 15 - TRBJ1-5 TRBV4-1 CASSQSTGRNQPQHF TGCGCCAGCAGCCAATCCACAGGGCGTAATCAGCCCCAGCATTTT
- 13 - TRBJ2-7 TRBV12-3/TRBV12-4 CASSKGQSYEQYF TGTGCCAGCAGCAAAGGACAGAGCTACGAGCAGTACTTC
- 17 - TRBJ1-3 TRBV21-1 CASSKALSWTTGNTIYF TGTGCCAGCAGCAAAGCGCTGTCTTGGACTACGGGAAACACCATATATTTT
few 13 TRBD1 TRBJ1-2 TRBV29-1 CSAAVGTGGANTF TGCAGCGCTGCGGTAGGGACAGGGGGCGCGAACACCTTC
- 15 TRBD2 TRBJ2-1 TRBV2 CASRIGTSSYNEQFF TGTGCCAGCAGGATAGGGACTAGCAGCTACAATGAGCAGTTCTTC
- 17 - TRBJ2-2 TRBV7-6 CASSFTSGRQVGGELFF TGTGCCAGCAGCTTTACTAGTGGTCGACAAGTGGGCGGGGAGCTGTTTTTT
- 15 TRBD2 TRBJ2-1 TRBV4-1 CASSLSGRAYNEQFF TGCGCCAGCAGCCTTAGCGGGAGGGCCTACAATGAGCAGTTCTTC
few 14 - TRBJ1-1 TRBV7-2 CASSLAILNTEAFF TGTGCCAGCAGCTTAGCTATCCTGAACACTGAAGCTTTCTTT
- 15 TRBD2 TRBJ2-1 TRBV19 CASSGLAGAYNEQFF TGTGCCAGTAGTGGACTAGCGGGAGCCTACAATGAGCAGTTCTTC
- 14 TRBD2 TRBJ2-7 TRBV6-5 CASGYGRSSYEQYF TGTGCCAGCGGCTACGGGAGGAGCTCCTACGAGCAGTACTTC
- 16 TRBD2 TRBJ2-1 TRBV7-6 CASSAETSGPYNEQFF TGTGCCAGCAGCGCGGAGACTAGCGGGCCTTACAATGAGCAGTTCTTC
- 16 TRBD1 TRBJ1-1 TRBV18 CASSPIEGQMNTEAFF TGTGCCAGCTCACCGATCGAGGGACAGATGAACACTGAAGCTTTCTTT
- 15 TRBD1 TRBJ1-1 TRBV7-2 CASSLDTGARAEAFF TGTGCCAGCAGCTTAGACACAGGGGCACGCGCTGAAGCTTTCTTT
- 17 - TRBJ1-1 TRBV7-8 CASSFSGGAMVNTEAFF TGTGCCAGCAGCTTCTCGGGAGGGGCGATGGTGAACACTGAAGCTTTCTTT
- 19 TRBD1 TRBJ1-5 TRBV30 CAWSVRVIDREVYNQPQHF TGTGCCTGGAGTGTACGGGTGATAGACAGGGAGGTATACAATCAGCCCCAGCATTTT
- 14 TRBD1 TRBJ1-1 TRBV18 CASSPLGQHTEAFF TGTGCCAGCTCACCTTTGGGACAGCACACTGAAGCTTTCTTT
- 13 TRBD1 TRBJ2-3 TRBV29-1 CSVGTGAPDTQYF TGCAGCGTTGGGACAGGGGCCCCAGATACGCAGTATTTT
- 18 TRBD2 TRBJ2-2 TRBV27 CASSLSGSWGGNTGELFF TGTGCCAGCAGTTTAAGCGGGAGTTGGGGGGGGAACACCGGGGAGCTGTTTTTT
- 11 - TRBJ2-7 TRBV27 CGRRERYEQYF TGTGGCAGGAGGGAGCGGTACGAGCAGTACTTC